This T cell receptor beta chain derives from a study of cytomegalovirus exposure and HLA in healthy donors. This table comes from immunoSEQ multiplex PCR, and its TCRdb copy is limited to in-frame clones, with some not included. The sample lists over 150,000 clones, around 83% occurring once. Germline V gene lookup returns CDR1 MGHRA and CDR2 YSYEKL. V lost 1 base to trimming and J lost 2 bases, with 18 bases between them. This CDR3 is built from 17 residues. For this clone: The antigen remains undetermined.

Whole-study findings and limits: Overall, about 160 TCR beta chains were annotated as cytomegalovirus-associated. There were some public TCRs occurring in many donors, but most TCR sequences were rare. The tendency of first-cohort TCR clusters to co-occur in the 90 to 150 validation repertoires emerged from a later analysis.

The material sequenced was PBMCs. The chain couples TRBV4-1 to TRBJ2-7, with D unclear. The clonotype comes from a human donor in good health. In nucleotides, the CDR3 is TGCGCCAGCAGCCAAGTCGGCCTGGCGGATCCCACCTACGAGCAGTACTTC. It translates to CASSQVGLADPTYEQYF.